The 27 T cell receptor beta chains reported below all come from one sample, sequenced in a study of CD8 T cells in Susac syndrome. After extraction with the RNeasy kit, roughly 0.5 to 1 ug of the RNA was reverse transcribed using random hexamers. TCRdb analysed the immunoSEQ multiplex PCR reads with MiXCR anew, one entry per CDR3 protein. The table has 85,000 to 90,000 distinct CDR3 sequences, 85% to 95% seen once. The sequencing input was CD8+ T cells from PBMCs. The receptors stem from a human donor in good health.

This rearrangement joins TRBV12-3 or TRBV12-4 to TRBJ2-7; unclear D gene. Trimming removed 3 bases at V and 5 bases at J, with 8 bases between. This CDR3 has 12 amino acids. CDR3 protein: CASSFELNEQYF. In DNA form, the CDR3 reads TGTGCCAGCAGTTTTGAACTAAACGAGCAGTACTTC.

The chain employs TRBV5-1 and TRBJ1-1; the D is unclear. The CDR3 has 14 amino acids. Looked up from germline, CDR1 is SGHRS and CDR2 is YFSETQ. Trimming removed 2 bases from V and 1 base from J, with 9 bases in between. DNA for the CDR3: TGCGCCAGCAGCTTAGAGACCGAGAACACTGAAGCTTTCTTT. This encodes CASSLETENTEAFF.

J is TRBJ2-2 and V is TRBV29-1; 10 bases agree with TRBD2. Germline CDR1 SQVTM, CDR2 ANQGSEA. The CDR3 runs to 16 residues. J lost 3 bases, V lost 1 base, and 5 bases had no gene match. This CDR3 is CSVEVSSGGHTGELFF. The CDR3 DNA sequence: TGCAGCGTTGAAGTTTCTAGCGGGGGCCACACCGGGGAGCTGTTTTTT.

The chain couples TRBV7-2 to TRBJ1-2, with TRBD1 identical over 8 bases. The CDR3 loop spans 16 amino acids. CDR1 is SGHTA and CDR2 is FQGNSA in the germline V gene. With 4 bases clipped from V and 1 base from J, the junction kept 8 bases outside the gene matches. The CDR3 coding sequence is TGTGCCAGCAGCTCCCATCCGGGACAGGTTAACTATGGCTACACCTTC. This gives the protein CASSSHPGQVNYGYTF.

The V call is TRBV25-1, the J call TRBJ2-1; D gene unclear. Trimming pared 6 bases from V and 0 bases from J, leaving 12 bases between. The CDR3 has 15 amino acids. Germline CDR1 and CDR2: MGHDK and SYGVNS. The CDR3 protein is CASSRPLSSYNEQFF. DNA for the CDR3: TGTGCCAGCAGCAGACCTCTGAGCTCCTACAATGAGCAGTTCTTC.

V gene TRBV20-1 combines with J gene TRBJ2-5; D is possibly TRBD1 (5 bases). Trimming took 0 bases from V and 1 from J, leaving 12 bases between them. Per germline, CDR1 DFQATT and CDR2 SNEGSKA (reference sequence). The CDR3 contains 15 residues. The CDR3 loop reads CSARDLTGPQETQYF. The DNA for the CDR3 is TGCAGTGCTAGAGATCTAACAGGTCCCCAAGAGACCCAGTACTTC.

This chain joins TRBV7-8 and TRBJ2-7, with 10 bases aligning to TRBD2. This CDR3 is 14 amino acids long. V gave up 5 bases and J gave up 2 bases; unmatched junction bases: 3. Looked up from germline, CDR1 is SGHVS and CDR2 is FQNEAQ. CDR3 nucleotides: TGTGCCAGCAGCCCTAGCGGGGGTACCTACGAGCAGTACTTC. This sequence encodes CASSPSGGTYEQYF.

The chain links TRBV5-1 to TRBJ1-2; D unresolved. Trimming took 10 bases from V and 4 from J, leaving 14 bases between them. CDR1 and CDR2 (germline): SGHRS, YFSETQ. CDR3 size: 12 residues. CDR3 bases: TGCGCCCCCGGGGTTGTTTCCTATGGCTACACCTTC. As protein: CAPGVVSYGYTF. The full variable domain, in which reference TRBV5-1 and TRBJ1-2 provide the parts outside the CDR3, is KAGVTQTPRYLIKTRGQQVTLSCSPISGHRSVSWYQQTPGQGLQFLFEYFSETQRNKGNFPGRFSGRQFSNSRSEMNVSTLELGDSALYLCAPGVVSYGYTFGSGTRLTVV.

The J gene is TRBJ1-2, the V gene TRBV7-2; no firm D call. The CDR3 is 12 amino acids. The V gene lost 1 base and the J gene lost 8 bases, with 8 bases spanning the gap. Germline values: CDR1 SGHTA, CDR2 FQGNSA. The CDR3 DNA is TGTGCCAGCAGCTTAGGGGCCAGAGGCTACACCTTC. As protein: CASSLGARGYTF.

This clonotype showed up just once. The rearrangement links TRBV7-9 to TRBJ1-2; D might be TRBD1 (6 bases). The V gene's germline CDR1 is SEHNR and CDR2 FQNEAQ (reference sequence). Trimming took 3 bases from V and 8 from J, leaving 19 bases between them. The CDR3 contains 15 residues. For the CDR3, the DNA is TGTGCCAGCAGCTTGGTCGTCCCTTCAGGGGTAGGCTACACCTTC. This gives the protein CASSLVVPSGVGYTF. The full variable domain, its missing parts supplied by reference TRBV7-9 and TRBJ1-2, is DTGVSQNPRHKITKRGQNVTFRCDPISEHNRLYWYRQTLGQGPEFLTYFQNEAQLEKSRLLSDRFSAERPKGSFSTLEIQRTEQGDSAMYLCASSLVVPSGVGYTFGSGTRLTVV.

The V and J genes are TRBV7-9 and TRBJ2-3; D is undetermined. Germline V lookup: CDR1 SEHNR, CDR2 FQNEAQ (reference sequence). V was cut by 4 bases and J by 0 bases, with 8 bases left in between. The CDR3 has 14 amino acids. CDR3 nucleotide sequence: TGTGCCAGCAGCTCTGAGCTAAGCACAGATACGCAGTATTTT. Translated, it gives CASSSELSTDTQYF. The complete variable domain, with remaining parts taken from reference TRBV7-9 and TRBJ2-3, reads DTGVSQNPRHKITKRGQNVTFRCDPISEHNRLYWYRQTLGQGPEFLTYFQNEAQLEKSRLLSDRFSAERPKGSFSTLEIQRTEQGDSAMYLCASSSELSTDTQYFGPGTRLTVL.

This chain links TRBV3-1 with TRBJ2-2; D call uncertain. The V gene lost 2 bases and the J gene lost 4 bases, with 11 bases spanning the gap. Germline CDR1 is LGHDT and CDR2 is YNNKEL (reference sequence). The CDR3 totals 15 residues. CDR3 region: CASSQSRTGTGELFF. The CDR3 region has the DNA TGTGCCAGCAGCCAATCCCGGACCGGCACCGGGGAGCTGTTTTTT.

This clonotype was seen just once. The chain recombines TRBV3-1 with TRBJ2-6; D may be TRBD1 (6 bases). Germline CDR1 is LGHDT and CDR2 is YNNKEL (reference sequence). The V and J ends lost 0 bases and 0 bases respectively, with 18 bases between them. This CDR3 region has 20 residues. The CDR3 nucleotides read TGTGCCAGCAGCCAAGATAGCAGGGGATTCTTGGTCTCTGGGGCCAACGTCCTGACTTTC. It encodes CASSQDSRGFLVSGANVLTF.

The genes are TRBV12-3 or TRBV12-4 and TRBJ1-5; D unclear. V shed 8 bases and J shed 4 bases, with 9 bases lying between them. The CDR3 runs to 12 residues. The CDR3 sequence: CASSHANQPQHF. The DNA of the CDR3 is TGTGCCAGCTCGCATGCTAATCAGCCCCAGCATTTT.

The V call is TRBV19, the J call TRBJ1-5; D gene unclear. The V gene's germline CDR1 is LNHDA and CDR2 SQIVND (reference sequence). Deletions cut 3 bases from V and 0 bases from J, with 6 bases between. The CDR3 spans 14 residues. The CDR3 protein is CASSMSASNQPQHF. The CDR3 DNA reads TGTGCCAGTAGTATGAGTGCTAGCAATCAGCCCCAGCATTTT.

The chain has TRBV9 and TRBJ1-4; D gene unclear. The CDR3 loop spans 14 amino acids. Germline CDR1 reads SGDLS; CDR2 reads YYNGEE. V lost 4 bases, J lost 0 bases, and 7 bases lay in between. Written as DNA, the CDR3 is TGTGCCAGCAGCACTGGAGCAACTAATGAAAAACTGTTTTTT. Its protein product is CASSTGATNEKLFF.

This rearrangement joins TRBV30 to TRBJ2-1; D is unresolved. Per germline, CDR1 GTSNPN and CDR2 SVGIG (reference sequence). The CDR3 contains 14 residues. Trimming stripped 2 bases from V and 9 bases from J, with 17 bases between. The CDR3 loop reads CAWSRSLSLVEQFF. CDR3 nucleotide sequence: TGTGCCTGGAGTAGGAGTCTAAGTTTGGTTGAGCAGTTCTTC.

The chain is built from TRBV15 and TRBJ1-5; D is uncertain. V dropped 0 bases and J dropped 10 bases, with 10 bases sitting between them. The CDR3 runs 13 residues. CDR1 and CDR2 (germline): LNHNV, YYDKDF (reference sequence). The CDR3: CATSRDLSGPQHF. CDR3 nucleotide sequence: TGTGCCACCAGCAGAGATCTTTCGGGACCCCAGCATTTT.

In this sample, this clonotype turned up a few times. V is TRBV7-8 and J is TRBJ1-1, with D possibly TRBD1 on 5 matching bases. The CDR3 has 13 amino acids. Trimming shortened V by 5 bases and J by 3 bases, and 10 bases separated the two germline ends. CDR1 and CDR2 from the germline V gene are SGHVS and FQNEAQ. The CDR3 region has the DNA TGTGCCAGCAGCGCGACAGCAGACACTGAAGCTTTCTTT. Translated, it gives CASSATADTEAFF.

The V call is TRBV29-1, the J call TRBJ2-2; D is undetermined. Per the germline V gene, CDR1 is SQVTM and CDR2 is ANQGSEA. CDR3 size: 14 residues. With 2 bases removed from V and 0 bases from J, the gap between germline ends came to 7 bases. The CDR3 DNA reads as TGCAGCGTTGAACGGCAGACGAACACCGGGGAGCTGTTTTTT. This translates into CSVERQTNTGELFF.

V is TRBV3-1 and J is TRBJ1-1, with TRBD1 matching 9 bases. The V gene's germline CDR1 is LGHDT and CDR2 YNNKEL (reference sequence). The CDR3 has 16 residues. V was clipped by 2 bases and J by 4 bases; unmatched bases: 8. The CDR3 coding sequence is TGTGCCAGCAGCCAATGGGACAGGGAGGGAGGCACTGAAGCTTTCTTT. This codes for CASSQWDREGGTEAFF.

The chain joins TRBV29-1 to TRBJ2-7; D gene ambiguous. The germline CDR1 and CDR2 sequences are SQVTM and ANQGSEA. The length of the CDR3 is 13 residues. V lost 7 bases and J lost 6, with 19 bases in between. CDR3 coding DNA: TGCAGCGGTGTCCCCGGACCCTCCGCCGAGCAGTACTTC. Translated: CSGVPGPSAEQYF.

The chain uses TRBV9 and TRBJ1-2; no reliable D call. The CDR3 spans 14 residues. V lost 0 bases, J lost 4 bases, and 10 bases lay in between. Germline values: CDR1 SGDLS, CDR2 YYNGEE. The CDR3 DNA sequence: TGTGCCAGCAGCGTAGCTCAAGAAGCCTATGGCTACACCTTC. It codes for CASSVAQEAYGYTF.

The V call is TRBV11-2, the J call TRBJ2-7, with a tentative D call TRBD2 (7 bases). From germline, CDR1 is SGHAT and CDR2 FQNNGV. The length of the CDR3 is 16 residues. The germline V and J ends were trimmed by 8 bases and 3 bases, with 23 bases remaining between them. The CDR3 spells CASENGGAASGYEQYF. CDR3 in DNA: TGTGCCAGCGAAAATGGGGGCGCGGCTAGCGGCTACGAGCAGTACTTC.

V usage is TRBV7-2 and J usage is TRBJ2-5; TRBD2 aligns across 12 bases. The CDR3 is 16 amino acids. V lost 5 bases, J lost 4 bases, and 8 bases stayed unmatched. Germline V gene lookup returns CDR1 SGHTA and CDR2 FQGNSA. This CDR3 is CASSALGLAGRETQYF. CDR3 bases: TGTGCCAGCAGCGCTCTTGGACTAGCGGGACGAGAGACCCAGTACTTC.

The chain employs TRBV5-1 and TRBJ1-1; D uncertain. V gave up 1 base and J gave up 1 base, with 8 bases separating them. Germline assignment: CDR1 SGHRS and CDR2 YFSETQ. CDR3 length: 14 residues. Written as DNA, the CDR3 is TGCGCCAGCAGCTTGTGGCAGTCGAACACTGAAGCTTTCTTT. Translation: CASSLWQSNTEAFF.

The chain joins TRBV5-1 to TRBJ1-2; tentatively, D is TRBD1 (6 bases). This CDR3 has 15 amino acids. Trimming took 0 bases from V and 2 from J, leaving 11 bases between them. Germline CDR1 SGHRS, CDR2 YFSETQ. Written as DNA, the CDR3 is TGCGCCAGCAGCTTGGTTGCCGGGGGCAACTATGGCTACACCTTC. It specifies CASSLVAGGNYGYTF.